This T cell receptor (beta chain) was obtained from a study of T-cell reconstitution after alpha-beta-depleted transplantation in children. Germline V CDR1 and CDR2: SEHNR, FQNEAQ (reference sequence). CDR3 length equals 14 residues. About this clonotype itself: This may be a read error: a much more frequent sequence differs by one nucleotide.

TCRbeta library preparation incorporated unique molecular identifiers. TCRdb reanalysed the PCR reads using MiXCR and keeps one entry per CDR3 protein. Of about 200,000 distinct CDR3 sequences listed, roughly 15% were seen once; the top ten hold around 13%. This TCR was sampled from a human donor who donated a stem cell graft to a child with acute lymphoblastic leukemia. Sequenced here: PBMCs from the stem cell graft donor, sampled from the stem cell graft. The rearrangement uses TRBV7-9 and TRBJ2-3; no clear D. The CDR3 DNA sequence: TGTGCCAGCAGCTTAGAAGGCAGACCAGATATGCAGTATTTT. This codes for CASSLEGRPDMQYF.